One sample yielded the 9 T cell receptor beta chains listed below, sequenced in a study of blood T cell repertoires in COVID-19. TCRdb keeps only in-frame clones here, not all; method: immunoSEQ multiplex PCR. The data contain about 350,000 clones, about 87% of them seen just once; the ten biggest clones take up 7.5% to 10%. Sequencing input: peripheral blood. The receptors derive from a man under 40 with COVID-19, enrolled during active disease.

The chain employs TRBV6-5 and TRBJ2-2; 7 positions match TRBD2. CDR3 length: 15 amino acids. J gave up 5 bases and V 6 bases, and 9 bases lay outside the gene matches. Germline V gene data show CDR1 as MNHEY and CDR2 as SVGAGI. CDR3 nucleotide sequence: TGTGCCAGCAGCCCCGGGACTAAGGTTACCGGGGAGCTGTTTTTT. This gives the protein CASSPGTKVTGELFF.

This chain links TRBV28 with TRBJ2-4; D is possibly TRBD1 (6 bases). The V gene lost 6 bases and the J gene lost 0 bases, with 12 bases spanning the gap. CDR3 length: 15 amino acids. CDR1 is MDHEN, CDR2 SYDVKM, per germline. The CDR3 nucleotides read TGTGCCAGCAGCCACAGGACAGTAGCCAAAAACATTCAGTACTTC. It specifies CASSHRTVAKNIQYF.

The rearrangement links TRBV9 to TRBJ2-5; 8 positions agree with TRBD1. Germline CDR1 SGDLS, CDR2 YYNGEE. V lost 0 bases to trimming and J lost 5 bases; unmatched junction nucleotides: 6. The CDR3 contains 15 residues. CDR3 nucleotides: TGTGCCAGCAGCGTAGAGGCAGGGGGCTTGGAGACCCAGTACTTC. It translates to CASSVEAGGLETQYF.

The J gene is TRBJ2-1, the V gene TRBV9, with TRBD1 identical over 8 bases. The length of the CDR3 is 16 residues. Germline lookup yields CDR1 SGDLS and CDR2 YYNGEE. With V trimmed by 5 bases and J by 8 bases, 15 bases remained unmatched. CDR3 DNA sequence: TGTGCCAGCAGTGCAGGCTGGCAGGGGGCCTGGGATGAGCAGTTCTTC. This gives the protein CASSAGWQGAWDEQFF.

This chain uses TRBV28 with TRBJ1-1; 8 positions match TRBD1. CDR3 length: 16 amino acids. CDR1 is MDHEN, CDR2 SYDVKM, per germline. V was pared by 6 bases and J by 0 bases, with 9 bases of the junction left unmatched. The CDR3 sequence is CASRAGGQGLNTEAFF. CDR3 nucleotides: TGTGCCAGCAGGGCAGGGGGCCAGGGGTTGAACACTGAAGCTTTCTTT.

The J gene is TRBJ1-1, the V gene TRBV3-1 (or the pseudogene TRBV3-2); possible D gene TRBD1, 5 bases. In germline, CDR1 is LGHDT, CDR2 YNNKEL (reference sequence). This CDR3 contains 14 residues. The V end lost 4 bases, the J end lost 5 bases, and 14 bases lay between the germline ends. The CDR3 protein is CASSLNREGTEAFF. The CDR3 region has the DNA TGTGCCAGCAGCCTCAATAGGGAGGGGACTGAAGCTTTCTTT.

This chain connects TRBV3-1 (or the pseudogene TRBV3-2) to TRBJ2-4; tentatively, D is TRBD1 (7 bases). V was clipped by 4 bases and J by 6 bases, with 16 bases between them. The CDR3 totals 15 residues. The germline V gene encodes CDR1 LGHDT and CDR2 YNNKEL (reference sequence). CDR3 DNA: TGTGCCAGCAGCCCAAGACAGGGAGGAAGAAACATTCAGTACTTC. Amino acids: CASSPRQGGRNIQYF.

The CDR3 DNA reads as TGTGCCAGCAGCGTCCAAGCCCAGGACAGGGAGTATAGAAGCAATCAGCCCCAGCATTTT. The encoded protein is CASSVQAQDREYRSNQPQHF. V and J are TRBV9 and TRBJ1-5; 8 nucleotides agree with TRBD1. Germline V gives CDR1 SGDLS, CDR2 YYNGEE. The CDR3 consists of 20 residues. V lost 2 bases to trimming and J lost 1 base; unmatched junction nucleotides: 17.

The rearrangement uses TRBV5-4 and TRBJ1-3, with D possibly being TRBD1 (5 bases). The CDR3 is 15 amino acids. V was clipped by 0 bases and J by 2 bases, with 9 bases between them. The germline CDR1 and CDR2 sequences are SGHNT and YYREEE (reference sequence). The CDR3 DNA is TGTGCCAGCAGCTTGGAACAGGTCCCTGGAAACACCATATATTTT. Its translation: CASSLEQVPGNTIYF.